The entry that follows covers one T cell receptor beta chain sequence. The antigen this receptor binds is unknown. Qualities for individual bases were not recorded, and no much larger clone is one base off. The sample's time point label, decoded: baseline before oral tofacitinib. Lesional scalp punch biopsies and peripheral blood were collected from alopecia areata patients. Human scalp biopsies went straight into PAXgene tissue containers for immediate fixation. The V and J ends are trimmed by 7 bases and 7 bases, leaving 20 bases between them. The CDR3, cysteine through phenylalanine, is 15 amino acids long. CDR3 DNA is the only sequence kept; it has 45 bases, read in frame from the first base. For CDR1 and CDR2, the germline V gene lists MGHRA and YSYEKL. The entry originates in a study of CD8+ T cells in alopecia areata (dated by TCRdb to the late 2010s). For the study in its entirety: The treated patients took part in an open-label pilot trial in which moderate-to-severe alopecia areata was treated with oral tofacitinib at 5 to 10 mg twice daily. Biopsies were taken from tofacitinib-treated patients at baseline and at 4 and 24 weeks of treatment, and a later scalp biopsy was taken in several of the tofacitinib-treated patients. Patients stayed on tofacitinib for 6 to 18 months and then had 6 months of follow-up off drug so that delayed response and recurrence could be assessed. Human TCRbeta sequencing covered scalp tissue and sorted CD4+ and CD8+ peripheral blood T cells from patchy and totalis/universalis alopecia areata patients and healthy controls. Scalp clonality was compared among normal scalp (n=4), patchy alopecia areata scalp (n=8), and alopecia totalis/universalis scalp (n=8). RNA was extracted with the PAXgene miRNA kit for fixed scalp, the miRNeasy kit for PBMCs, and the RNeasy kit for mouse skin. TCRbeta CDR3 regions were amplified by immunoSEQ multiplex PCR with 35 Vbeta forward and 13 Jbeta reverse primers. The study used high-throughput TCRbeta sequencing to examine T cell clonal expansion in alopecia areata, in both the C3H/HeJ mouse model and human patients. Findings and caveats that apply to the study as a whole: Unlike mouse skin, which is dominated by gammadelta T cells, normal human skin has resident alphabeta T cells that are also sequenced, and this complicates analysis of the scalp TCR repertoire. Shared TCR sequences between patients were less evident than in mice, which may be partly attributable to HLA diversity in the patient population. Lesional scalp, especially in alopecia totalis/universalis, showed higher clonality and more expanded CD8+ clones than normal scalp, suggesting antigenic drive.

The library was prepared using the immunoSEQ multiplex PCR assay. RNA was extracted from all samples and reverse transcribed into cDNA as template for TCR sequencing. First-strand cDNA was synthesized with SuperScript III using a 2:1 mix of oligo-dT and random hexamers. Amplification bias was assessed with a synthetic immune receptor repertoire, and residual bias was removed computationally. Per the source publication's procedure: Raw reads were preprocessed to remove errors, and CDR3 was defined by IMGT conventions from the conserved cysteine to phenylalanine. Clonality was computed by normalizing Shannon entropy by log2 of the number of productive unique TCRs and subtracting the result from 1. CD4 or CD8 identity of scalp clones was inferred by cross-referencing scalp TCRbeta sequences with sorted blood CD4 and CD8 repertoires. The immuneACCESS repertoire file appears here via TCRdb, limited to in-frame rearrangements. These files lack a portion of the clones; in checked studies, under half of the deficit traces to unresolved V genes, and the cause of the others is not known. The V and J calls and clone size come from that table; D and trimming were worked out from the DNA. In all, the sample holds 5,700 or so clones, and about 61% of those were seen once. Jointly, the top ten make up around 11% of the sample.

The rearranged chain carries TRBV4-1 and TRBJ2-1, and the D gene may be TRBD1, 5 bases matching. The source is a human donor with alopecia areata. The input for sequencing was skin, taken at week 0. In nucleotides, the sequence is TGCGCCAGCAATAAGGGGCCTCCCTATTATAATGAGCAGTTCTTC. This sequence encodes CASNKGPPYYNEQFF.